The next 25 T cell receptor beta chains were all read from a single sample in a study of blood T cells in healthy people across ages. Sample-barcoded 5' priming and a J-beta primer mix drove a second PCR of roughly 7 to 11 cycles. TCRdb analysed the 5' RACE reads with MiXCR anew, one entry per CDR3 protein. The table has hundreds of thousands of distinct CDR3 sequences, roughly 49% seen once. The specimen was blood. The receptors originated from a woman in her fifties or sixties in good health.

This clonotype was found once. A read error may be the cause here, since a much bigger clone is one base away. The chain's CDR3 is CASSDGGTGNIQYF. CDR3 DNA sequence: TGTGCCAGCAGTGATGGCGGGACTGGAAACATTCAGTACTTC. This chain joins TRBV6-2 or TRBV6-3 and TRBJ2-4, with D possibly matching TRBD2 (6 bases). From germline, CDR1 is MNHEY and CDR2 SVGEGT. With 5 bases removed from V and 6 bases from J, the gap between germline ends came to 14 bases. This CDR3 region has 14 residues.

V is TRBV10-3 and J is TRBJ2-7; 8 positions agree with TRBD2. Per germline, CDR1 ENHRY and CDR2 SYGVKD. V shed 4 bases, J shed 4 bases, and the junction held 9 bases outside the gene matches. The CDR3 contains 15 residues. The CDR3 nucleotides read TGTGCCATCAGTGGATCGACTAGCGCGAGTTACGAGCAGTACTTC. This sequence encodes CAISGSTSASYEQYF.

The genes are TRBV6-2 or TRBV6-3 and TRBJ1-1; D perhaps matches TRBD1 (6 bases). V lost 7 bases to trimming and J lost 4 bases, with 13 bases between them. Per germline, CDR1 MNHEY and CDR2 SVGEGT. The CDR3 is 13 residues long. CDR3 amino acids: CASTRQVSTEAFF. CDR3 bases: TGTGCCAGCACCAGACAGGTCTCCACTGAAGCTTTCTTT.

The CDR3 sequence: CAWDRDRYGYTF. CDR3 bases: TGTGCCTGGGACAGGGATAGGTATGGCTACACCTTC. The V and J genes are TRBV30 and TRBJ1-2; 7 bases align to TRBD1. The CDR3 spans 12 residues. V gave up 5 bases and J gave up 5 bases; unmatched junction bases: 5. The germline V gene encodes CDR1 GTSNPN and CDR2 SVGIG (reference sequence). The full variable domain, in which reference TRBV30 and TRBJ1-2 provide the parts outside the CDR3, is SQTIHQWPATLVQPVGSPLSLECTVEGTSNPNLYWYRQAAGRGLQLLFYSVGIGQISSEVPQNLSASRPQDRQFILSSKKLLLSDSGFYLCAWDRDRYGYTFGSGTRLTVV.

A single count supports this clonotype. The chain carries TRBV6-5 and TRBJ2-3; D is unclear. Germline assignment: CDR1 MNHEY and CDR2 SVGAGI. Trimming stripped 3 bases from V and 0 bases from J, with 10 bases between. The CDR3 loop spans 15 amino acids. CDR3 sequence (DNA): TGTGCCAGCAGTTATACTACCTCTAGCACAGATACGCAGTATTTT. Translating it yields CASSYTTSSTDTQYF.

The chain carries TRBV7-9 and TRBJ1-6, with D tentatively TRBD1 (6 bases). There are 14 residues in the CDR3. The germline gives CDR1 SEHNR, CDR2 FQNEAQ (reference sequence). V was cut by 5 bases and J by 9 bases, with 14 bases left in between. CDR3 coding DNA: TGTGCCAGCAGCCTACAGGGAGCAGTTTCACCCCTCCACTTT. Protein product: CASSLQGAVSPLHF.

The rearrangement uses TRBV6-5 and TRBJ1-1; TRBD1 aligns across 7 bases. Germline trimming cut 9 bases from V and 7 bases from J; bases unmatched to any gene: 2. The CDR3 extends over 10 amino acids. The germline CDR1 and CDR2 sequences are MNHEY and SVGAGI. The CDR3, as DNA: TGTGCCAGAGGGACAGATGAAGCTTTCTTT. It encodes CARGTDEAFF.

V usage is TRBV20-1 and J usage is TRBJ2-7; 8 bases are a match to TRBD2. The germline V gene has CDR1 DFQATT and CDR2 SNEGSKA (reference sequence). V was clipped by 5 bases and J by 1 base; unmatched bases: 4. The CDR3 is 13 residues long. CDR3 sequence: CSASSGLSYEQYF. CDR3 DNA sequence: TGCAGTGCTTCTAGCGGGTTGTCCTACGAGCAGTACTTC.

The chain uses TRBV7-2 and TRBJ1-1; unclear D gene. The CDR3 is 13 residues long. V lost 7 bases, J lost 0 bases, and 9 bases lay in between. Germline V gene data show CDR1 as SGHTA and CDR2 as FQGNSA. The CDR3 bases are TGTGCCAGCATGCGGGGTTTGAACACTGAAGCTTTCTTT. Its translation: CASMRGLNTEAFF.

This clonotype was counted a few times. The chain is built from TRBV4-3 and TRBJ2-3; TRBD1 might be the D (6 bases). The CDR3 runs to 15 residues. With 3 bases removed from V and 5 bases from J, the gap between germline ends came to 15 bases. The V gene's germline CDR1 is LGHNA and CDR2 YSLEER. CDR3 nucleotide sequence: TGCGCCAGCAGCCAGGAGAACAGGGCGAAAGATACGCAGTATTTT. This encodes CASSQENRAKDTQYF.

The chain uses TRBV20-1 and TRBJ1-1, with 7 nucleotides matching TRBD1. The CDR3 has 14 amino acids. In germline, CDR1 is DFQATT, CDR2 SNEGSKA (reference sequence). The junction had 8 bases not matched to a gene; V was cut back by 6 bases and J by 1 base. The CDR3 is CSANTGTENTEAFF. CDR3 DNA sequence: TGCAGTGCCAATACCGGGACAGAGAACACTGAAGCTTTCTTT.

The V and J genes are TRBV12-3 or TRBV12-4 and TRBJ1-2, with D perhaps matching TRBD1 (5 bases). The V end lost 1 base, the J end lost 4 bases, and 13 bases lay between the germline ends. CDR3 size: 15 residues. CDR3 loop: CASSLEEGTRYGYTF. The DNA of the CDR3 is TGTGCCAGCAGTTTAGAAGAGGGGACTCGCTATGGCTACACCTTC.

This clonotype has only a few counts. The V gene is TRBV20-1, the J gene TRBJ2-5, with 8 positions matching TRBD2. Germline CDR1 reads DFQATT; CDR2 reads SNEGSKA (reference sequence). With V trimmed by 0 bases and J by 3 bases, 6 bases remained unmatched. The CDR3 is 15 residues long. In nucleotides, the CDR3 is TGCAGTGCTAGAGATTCCGGGAGGGCCAAAGAGACCCAGTACTTC. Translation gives CSARDSGRAKETQYF.

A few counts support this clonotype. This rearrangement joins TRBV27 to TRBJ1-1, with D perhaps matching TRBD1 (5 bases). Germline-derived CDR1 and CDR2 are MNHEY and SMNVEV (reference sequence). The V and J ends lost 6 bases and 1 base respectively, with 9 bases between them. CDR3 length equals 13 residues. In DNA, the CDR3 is TGTGCCAGCAGGGTTCAGGGGAACACTGAAGCTTTCTTT. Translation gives CASRVQGNTEAFF.

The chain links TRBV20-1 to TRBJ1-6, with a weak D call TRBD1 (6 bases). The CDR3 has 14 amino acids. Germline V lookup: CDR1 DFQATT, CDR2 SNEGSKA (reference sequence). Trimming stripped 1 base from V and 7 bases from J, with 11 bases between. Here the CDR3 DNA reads TGCAGTGCTAGAGTGGGGGCGGACAATTCACCCCTCCACTTT. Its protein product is CSARVGADNSPLHF.

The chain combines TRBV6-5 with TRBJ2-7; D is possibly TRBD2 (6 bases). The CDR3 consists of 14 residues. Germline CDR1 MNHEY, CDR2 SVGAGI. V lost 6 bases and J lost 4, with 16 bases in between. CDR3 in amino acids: CASSPVAEGYEQYF. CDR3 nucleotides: TGTGCCAGCAGCCCCGTAGCGGAGGGGTACGAGCAGTACTTC.

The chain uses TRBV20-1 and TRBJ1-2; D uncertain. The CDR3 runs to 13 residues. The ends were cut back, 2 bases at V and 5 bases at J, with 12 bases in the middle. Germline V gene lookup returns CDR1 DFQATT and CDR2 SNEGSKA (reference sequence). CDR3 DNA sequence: TGCAGTGCTAGATTAGACACGGGATATGGCTACACCTTC. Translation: CSARLDTGYGYTF.

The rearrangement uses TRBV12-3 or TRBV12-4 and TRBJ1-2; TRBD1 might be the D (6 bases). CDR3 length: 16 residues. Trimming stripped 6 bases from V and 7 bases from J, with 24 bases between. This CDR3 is CASSSKPGGQDAGYTF. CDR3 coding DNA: TGTGCCAGCAGCTCAAAACCCGGGGGGCAGGATGCTGGCTACACCTTC.

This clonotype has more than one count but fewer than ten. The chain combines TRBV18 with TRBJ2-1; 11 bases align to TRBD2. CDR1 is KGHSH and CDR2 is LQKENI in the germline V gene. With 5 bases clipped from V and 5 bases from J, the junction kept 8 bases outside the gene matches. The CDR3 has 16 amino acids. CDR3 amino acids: CASSEHIAGGDNEQFF. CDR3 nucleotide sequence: TGTGCCAGCTCAGAACATATAGCGGGAGGGGACAATGAGCAGTTCTTC.

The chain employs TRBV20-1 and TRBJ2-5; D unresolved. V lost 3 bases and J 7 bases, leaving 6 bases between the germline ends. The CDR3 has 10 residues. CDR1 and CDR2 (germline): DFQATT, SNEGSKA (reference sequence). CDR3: CSARSGTQYF. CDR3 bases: TGCAGTGCTAGGTCTGGGACCCAGTACTTC.

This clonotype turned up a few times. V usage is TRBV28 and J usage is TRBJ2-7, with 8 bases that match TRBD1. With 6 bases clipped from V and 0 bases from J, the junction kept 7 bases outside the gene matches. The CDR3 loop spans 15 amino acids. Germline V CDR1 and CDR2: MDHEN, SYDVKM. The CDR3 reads CASRLRQGSSYEQYF. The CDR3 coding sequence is TGTGCCAGCAGATTGAGACAGGGGAGCTCCTACGAGCAGTACTTC.

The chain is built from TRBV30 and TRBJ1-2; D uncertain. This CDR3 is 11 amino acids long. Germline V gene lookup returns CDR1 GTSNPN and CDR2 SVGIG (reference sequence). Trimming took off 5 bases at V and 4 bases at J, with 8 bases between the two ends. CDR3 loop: CAWEVLYGYTF. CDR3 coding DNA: TGTGCCTGGGAGGTTCTCTATGGCTACACCTTC.

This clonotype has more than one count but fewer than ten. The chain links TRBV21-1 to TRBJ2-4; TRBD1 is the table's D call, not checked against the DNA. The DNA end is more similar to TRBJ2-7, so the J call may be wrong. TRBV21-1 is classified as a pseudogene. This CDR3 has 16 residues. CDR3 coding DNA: TGTGCCAGCAGACTAAGCACTGGACAGGGACGATTCGAGCAGTACTTC. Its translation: CASRLSTGQGRFEQYF.

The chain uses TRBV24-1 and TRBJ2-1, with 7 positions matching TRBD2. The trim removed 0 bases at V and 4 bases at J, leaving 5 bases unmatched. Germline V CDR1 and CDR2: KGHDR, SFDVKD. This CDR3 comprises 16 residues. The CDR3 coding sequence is TGTGCCACCAGTGATTTGTCGGAGCGGGGATACAATGAGCAGTTCTTC. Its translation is CATSDLSERGYNEQFF.

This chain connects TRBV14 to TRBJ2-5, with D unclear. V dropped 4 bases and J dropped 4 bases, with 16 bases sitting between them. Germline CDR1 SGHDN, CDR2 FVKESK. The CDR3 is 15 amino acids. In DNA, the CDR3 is TGTGCCAGCAGCCGAGTAGCAGGATGGGGAGAGACCCAGTACTTC. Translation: CASSRVAGWGETQYF.